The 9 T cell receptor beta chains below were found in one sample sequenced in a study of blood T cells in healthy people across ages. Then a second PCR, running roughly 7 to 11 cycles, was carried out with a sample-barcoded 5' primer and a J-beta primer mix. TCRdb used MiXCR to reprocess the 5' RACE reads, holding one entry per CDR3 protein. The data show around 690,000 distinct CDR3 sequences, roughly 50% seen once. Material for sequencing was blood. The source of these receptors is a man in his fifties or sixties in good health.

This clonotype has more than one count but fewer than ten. CDR3 loop: CASSPPSGGAGEQFF. The DNA for the CDR3 is TGTGCCAGCTCACCACCGAGCGGGGGGGCCGGGGAGCAGTTCTTC. The chain joins TRBV18 to TRBJ2-1, with 10 bases lining up with TRBD2. J lost 10 bases, V lost 0 bases, and 6 bases had no gene match. The CDR3 has 15 amino acids. Germline V gene sequence: CDR1 KGHSH, CDR2 LQKENI.

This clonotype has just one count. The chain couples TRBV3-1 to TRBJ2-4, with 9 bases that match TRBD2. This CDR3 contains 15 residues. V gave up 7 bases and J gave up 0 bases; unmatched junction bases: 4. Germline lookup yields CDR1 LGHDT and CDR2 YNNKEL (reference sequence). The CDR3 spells CASTPSGVAKNIQYF. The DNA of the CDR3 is TGTGCCAGCACCCCTAGCGGGGTAGCCAAAAACATTCAGTACTTC.

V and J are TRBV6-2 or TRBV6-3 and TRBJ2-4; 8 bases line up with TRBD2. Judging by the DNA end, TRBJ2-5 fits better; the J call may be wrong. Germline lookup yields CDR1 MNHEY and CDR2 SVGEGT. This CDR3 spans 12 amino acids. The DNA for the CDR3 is TGTGCCAGCAGGAGCGGGGGAGAGACCCAGTACTTC. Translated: CASRSGGETQYF.

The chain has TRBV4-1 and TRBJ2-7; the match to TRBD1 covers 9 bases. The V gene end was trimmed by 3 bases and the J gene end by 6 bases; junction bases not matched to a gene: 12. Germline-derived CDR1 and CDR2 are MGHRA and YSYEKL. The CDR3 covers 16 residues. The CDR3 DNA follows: TGCGCCAGCAGCCATAACCGGGACAGGGTCCCTCGCGAGCAGTACTTC. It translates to CASSHNRDRVPREQYF.

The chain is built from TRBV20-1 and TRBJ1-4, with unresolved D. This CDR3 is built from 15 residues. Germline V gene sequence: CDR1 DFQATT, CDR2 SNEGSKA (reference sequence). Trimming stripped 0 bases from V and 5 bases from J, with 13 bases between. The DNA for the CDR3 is TGCAGTGCTAGAGATCCTGGCAGCACGAATGAAAAACTGTTTTTT. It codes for CSARDPGSTNEKLFF.

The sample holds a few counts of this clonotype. The CDR3 loop is CASSLGDGSGYTF. CDR3 DNA: TGTGCCAGCAGCTTAGGTGACGGCAGCGGCTACACCTTC. The V and J genes are TRBV7-2 and TRBJ1-2; D unclear. The CDR3 loop spans 13 amino acids. V lost 1 base, J lost 8 bases, and 11 bases lay in between. Germline lookup yields CDR1 SGHTA and CDR2 FQGNSA.

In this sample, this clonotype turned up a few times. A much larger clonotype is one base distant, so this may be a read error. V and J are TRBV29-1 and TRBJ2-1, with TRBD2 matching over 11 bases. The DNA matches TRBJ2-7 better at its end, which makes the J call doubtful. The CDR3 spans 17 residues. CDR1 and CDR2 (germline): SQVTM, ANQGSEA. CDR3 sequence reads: CSVEPLAGDISYNEQYF. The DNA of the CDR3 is TGCAGCGTTGAACCACTAGCGGGGGACATCTCCTACAATGAGCAGTACTTC.

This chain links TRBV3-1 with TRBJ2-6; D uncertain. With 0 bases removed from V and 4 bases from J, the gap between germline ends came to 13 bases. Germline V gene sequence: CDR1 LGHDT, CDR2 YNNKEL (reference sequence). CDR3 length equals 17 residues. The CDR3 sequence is CASSQESAGAGANVLTF. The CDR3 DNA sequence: TGTGCCAGCAGCCAAGAAAGCGCTGGAGCAGGGGCCAACGTCCTGACTTTC.

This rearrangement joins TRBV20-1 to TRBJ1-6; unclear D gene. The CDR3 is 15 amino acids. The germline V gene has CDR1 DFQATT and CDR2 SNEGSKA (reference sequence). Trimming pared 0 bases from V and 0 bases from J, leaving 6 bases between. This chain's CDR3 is CSAREPGSYNSPLHF. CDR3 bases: TGCAGTGCTAGAGAACCTGGCTCCTATAATTCACCCCTCCACTTT.